This entry lists 21 T cell receptor beta chains sequenced from one sample in a study of radiation and T cells in renal cell carcinoma. This table comes from immunoSEQ multiplex PCR, and its TCRdb copy is limited to in-frame clones, with some not included. The sample lists 20,000 to 30,000 clones, 58% occurring once. Treatment noted: treatment-naive control, cytoreductive nephrectomy. The input for sequencing was tumor tissue, taken from a patient whose treatment was nephrectomy without radiotherapy. These receptors all come from a middle-aged man with renal cell carcinoma.

V gene TRBV2 combines with J gene TRBJ1-5; 11 positions match TRBD1. This CDR3 is 15 amino acids long. With 5 bases clipped from V and 7 bases from J, the junction kept 7 bases outside the gene matches. Germline values: CDR1 SNHLY, CDR2 FYNNEI. In nucleotides, the CDR3 is TGTGCCAGCAGTCCGGGACAGGGGGGGAGACAGCCCCAGCATTTT. Its protein is CASSPGQGGRQPQHF.

The chain joins TRBV7-9 to TRBJ1-2; 7 positions agree with TRBD1. This CDR3 contains 13 residues. The V segment lost 7 bases and the J segment 6 bases; nucleotides outside the gene matches: 8. Per germline, CDR1 SEHNR and CDR2 FQNEAQ (reference sequence). The CDR3 spells CASTQEGADGYTF. In DNA form, the CDR3 reads TGTGCCAGCACCCAGGAGGGGGCTGATGGCTACACCTTC.

This clone appeared a few times. This sequence joins TRBV6-4 and TRBJ1-1; D call uncertain. Germline loops: CDR1 MRHNA, CDR2 SNTAGT. V lost 6 bases and J 3 bases, leaving 11 bases between the germline ends. The CDR3 contains 13 residues. CDR3 loop: CASRYEVDTEAFF. DNA for the CDR3: TGTGCCAGCAGATATGAAGTTGACACTGAAGCTTTCTTT.

This chain uses TRBV28 with TRBJ2-7, with a weak D call TRBD2 (5 bases). CDR1 and CDR2 from the germline V gene are MDHEN and SYDVKM. The V and J ends lost 3 bases and 4 bases respectively, with 16 bases between them. The CDR3 spans 15 residues. The CDR3 bases are TGTGCCAGCAGTTTTCGTACGACTAATCAATACGAGCAGTACTTC. This translates into CASSFRTTNQYEQYF.

This clone was found many times. This sequence joins TRBV19 and TRBJ1-6; D is possibly TRBD1 (5 bases). Germline V gene data show CDR1 as LNHDA and CDR2 as SQIVND (reference sequence). The V gene lost 5 bases and the J gene lost 5 bases, with 10 bases spanning the gap. The CDR3 is 14 residues long. CDR3 DNA: TGTGCCAGTAGTTCGGGACGGGATAATTCACCCCTCCACTTT. Translated, it gives CASSSGRDNSPLHF.

By frequency in the sample, this clone is large. The chain joins TRBV7-9 to TRBJ1-1; possible D gene TRBD1, 5 bases. The ends were cut back, 4 bases at V and 4 bases at J, with 13 bases in the middle. The CDR3 extends over 14 amino acids. The V gene's germline CDR1 is SEHNR and CDR2 FQNEAQ (reference sequence). The chain's CDR3 is CASSSLGGSTEAFF. In DNA form, the CDR3 reads TGTGCCAGCAGCTCTCTGGGGGGGAGCACTGAAGCTTTCTTT.

The V call is TRBV29-1, the J call TRBJ2-2, with D perhaps TRBD1 (5 bases). CDR1 and CDR2 from the germline V gene are SQVTM and ANQGSEA. Trimming took 7 bases from V and 6 from J, leaving 15 bases between them. This CDR3 has 13 residues. The DNA for the CDR3 is TGCAGCGGATCCCAGGGTAACGCCGGGGAGCTGTTTTTT. The encoded protein is CSGSQGNAGELFF.

The chain is built from TRBV18 and TRBJ1-2, with D uncertain. The CDR3 totals 11 residues. CDR1 and CDR2 (germline): KGHSH, LQKENI. Trimming pared 3 bases from V and 6 bases from J, leaving 5 bases between. Here the CDR3 DNA reads TGTGCCAGCTCACCGTCAGATGGCTACACCTTC. Protein product: CASSPSDGYTF.

This clone is a singleton in its sample. The chain has TRBV7-2 and TRBJ1-2; 7 bases line up with TRBD1. Germline V gives CDR1 SGHTA, CDR2 FQGNSA. This CDR3 is built from 18 residues. Losses at the gene ends were 5 bases for V and 4 bases for J; bases not matched to a gene: 19. This chain's CDR3 is CASSPQGGGALSGYGYTF. CDR3 bases: TGTGCCAGCAGCCCCCAGGGAGGGGGCGCCTTAAGTGGCTATGGCTACACCTTC. The whole variable domain, remainder taken from reference TRBV7-2 and TRBJ1-2, is GAGVSQSPSNKVTEKGKDVELRCDPISGHTALYWYRQSLGQGLEFLIYFQGNSAPDKSGLPSDRFSAERTGGSVSTLTIQRTQQEDSAVYLCASSPQGGGALSGYGYTFGSGTRLTVV.

This sequence joins TRBV7-2 and TRBJ1-2; D might be TRBD1 (6 bases). Germline CDR1 SGHTA, CDR2 FQGNSA. The V end was cut by 6 bases, the J end by 2 bases, with 19 bases between. This CDR3 comprises 16 residues. CDR3 sequence: CASSPLGGGGNYGYTF. The CDR3 DNA is TGTGCCAGCAGTCCCCTCGGGGGCGGGGGAAACTATGGCTACACCTTC.

This clone was seen a single time. The J gene is TRBJ2-2, the V gene TRBV2, with a tentative D call TRBD2 (6 bases). Germline assignment: CDR1 SNHLY and CDR2 FYNNEI. Deletions cut 6 bases from V and 7 bases from J, with 12 bases between. CDR3 length: 13 amino acids. The CDR3, as DNA: TGTGCCAGCAGCGACTTAGCGGTCGGGGAGCTGTTTTTT. Its translation: CASSDLAVGELFF.

J is TRBJ1-2 and V is TRBV7-2, with TRBD1 matching 7 bases. The germline V gene encodes CDR1 SGHTA and CDR2 FQGNSA. V dropped 8 bases and J dropped 10; count of bases not matched to a gene: 10. CDR3 length: 12 amino acids. The CDR3 nucleotides are TGTGCCAGCCGAATATGGACAGGAGCCTACACCTTC. Translated: CASRIWTGAYTF.

The chain is built from TRBV19 and TRBJ1-1; no definite D call. This CDR3 region has 16 residues. Looked up from germline, CDR1 is LNHDA and CDR2 is SQIVND (reference sequence). V gave up 7 bases and J gave up 3 bases, with 21 bases separating them. The CDR3 here is CASKKGGGLIDTEAFF. DNA for the CDR3: TGTGCCAGTAAGAAGGGAGGTGGGCTGATAGACACTGAAGCTTTCTTT.

The chain joins TRBV7-6 to TRBJ1-5, with TRBD1 identical over 7 bases. The CDR3 consists of 17 residues. Germline CDR1 SGHVS, CDR2 FNYEAQ. Trimming removed 2 bases from V and 4 bases from J; junction bases left unmatched: 11. This chain's CDR3 is CASSLLGAGGLNQPQHF. The DNA of the CDR3 is TGTGCCAGCAGCTTACTAGGGGCAGGGGGTCTTAATCAGCCCCAGCATTTT.

This sequence joins TRBV7-9 and TRBJ1-1; 7 nucleotides align to TRBD1. The germline gives CDR1 SEHNR, CDR2 FQNEAQ (reference sequence). V was clipped by 4 bases and J by 11 bases; unmatched bases: 13. The CDR3 covers 14 residues. In DNA form, the CDR3 reads TGTGCCAGCAGCTCCGACAGGGACACCTTCTGGGCTTTCTTT. Its translation is CASSSDRDTFWAFF.

V gene TRBV6-6 combines with J gene TRBJ2-3; D remains unclear. Looked up from germline, CDR1 is MNHNY and CDR2 is SVGAGI (reference sequence). V was pared by 0 bases and J by 0 bases, with 7 bases between. This CDR3 comprises 15 residues. In nucleotides, the CDR3 is TGTGCCAGCAGTTACTCGTCCCGTAGCACAGATACGCAGTATTTT. It encodes CASSYSSRSTDTQYF.

The chain combines TRBV6-5 with TRBJ2-7; 11 nucleotides line up with TRBD1. The germline gives CDR1 MNHEY, CDR2 SVGAGI. CDR3 length: 13 amino acids. The V and J ends lost 5 bases and 3 bases, in that order; junction bases with no gene match: 0. The CDR3, as DNA: TGTGCCAGCAGTGGGACAGGGGGCTACGAGCAGTACTTC. Translation gives CASSGTGGYEQYF.

J is TRBJ1-1 and V is TRBV18; tentative D call: TRBD1 (6 bases). CDR1 is KGHSH, CDR2 LQKENI, per germline. The CDR3 has 15 amino acids. Trimming cost V 3 bases and J 0 bases, with 11 bases left between them. CDR3 sequence (DNA): TGTGCCAGCTCACCCACGGACAGTATGAACACTGAAGCTTTCTTT. Translated, it gives CASSPTDSMNTEAFF.

This clone has only a few counts. The V call is TRBV6-1, the J call TRBJ1-2, with D possibly TRBD1 on 6 matching bases. Trimming shortened V by 2 bases and J by 8 bases, and 21 bases separated the two germline ends. This CDR3 spans 16 amino acids. The germline V gene has CDR1 MNHNS and CDR2 SASEGT. CDR3 bases: TGTGCCAGCAGTGAAAGGTTAGGACAGTCCTATTTCGGCTACACCTTC. It encodes CASSERLGQSYFGYTF.

The table lists this clone with a few counts. V is TRBV7-9 and J is TRBJ1-1; D gene ambiguous. V was pared by 5 bases and J by 8 bases, with 15 bases between. Germline V CDR1 and CDR2: SEHNR, FQNEAQ (reference sequence). The CDR3 loop spans 13 amino acids. The CDR3 DNA sequence: TGTGCCAGCAGCCACAAGGGTAGGTGGGAAGCTTTCTTT. Translated: CASSHKGRWEAFF.

This clone was picked up a small number of times. The V call is TRBV29-1, the J call TRBJ1-4, with D uncertain. Germline values: CDR1 SQVTM, CDR2 ANQGSEA. The CDR3 has 13 amino acids. The V end lost 3 bases, the J end lost 0 bases, and 5 bases lay between the germline ends. Written as DNA, the CDR3 is TGCAGCGTTGATTCTCCAACTAATGAAAAACTGTTTTTT. It codes for CSVDSPTNEKLFF.